What follows are 30 T cell receptor beta chains derived from one specimen sequenced in a study of response to subunit inactivated influenza vaccine listed by TCRdb under 2018. Libraries came from RT-PCR. TCRdb shows the sequencer as Illumina HiSeq 2500. TCRdb ran its own pipeline on the public reads, namely fastp trimming at Q25 and MiXCR clone calling, and kept in-frame beta chains. Merged by CDR3 protein, the rows form single entries marked with the most common genes and DNA. The sample table shows almost 600,000 distinct CDR3 sequences, and 13% to 15% are seen once. Of the sample, more than 9.5% is held by the ten largest clones. Specimen: PBMCs from blood, collected roughly 12 days after vaccination. These receptors were obtained from a man aged 50 or older who received an inactivated influenza vaccine. Donor details come from another sample of the same person, matched by shared clones.

The V and J genes are TRBV10-3 and TRBJ2-7; possibly TRBD1 or TRBD2 for D (6 bases each). The CDR3 totals 15 residues. Germline V gene data show CDR1 as ENHRY and CDR2 as SYGVKD. With 3 bases removed from V and 4 bases from J, the gap between germline ends came to 16 bases. The CDR3 protein is CAISDRGARGYEQYF. The CDR3 nucleotides read TGTGCCATCAGTGATAGGGGGGCTAGAGGGTACGAGCAGTACTTC.

In this sample, this clonotype turned up a few times. The chain uses TRBV5-1 and TRBJ2-3; TRBD2 aligns across 8 bases. The germline V gene encodes CDR1 SGHRS and CDR2 YFSETQ. CDR3 length equals 16 residues. V trimming: 0 bases; J trimming: 6 bases; junction bases outside the gene matches: 9. CDR3 protein: CASSLVPAGAQDTQYF. The DNA for the CDR3 is TGCGCCAGCAGCTTGGTCCCAGCGGGGGCGCAGGATACGCAGTATTTT.

The sample holds a few counts of this clonotype. The chain recombines TRBV30 with TRBJ2-1; no firm D call. Germline CDR1 GTSNPN, CDR2 SVGIG (reference sequence). Trimming removed 0 bases at V and 5 bases at J, with 5 bases between. The length of the CDR3 is 12 residues. The CDR3 sequence: CAWSVANNEQFF. CDR3 sequence (DNA): TGTGCCTGGAGTGTAGCCAACAATGAGCAGTTCTTC.

The V call is TRBV29-1, the J call TRBJ2-1; 12 positions agree with TRBD1. The CDR3 totals 13 residues. Unmatched junction bases numbered 8, after V lost 5 bases and J lost 12 bases. From germline, CDR1 is SQVTM and CDR2 ANQGSEA. The CDR3 DNA is TGCAGCGTTCGGGACAGGGGGCTTTTTGGGCAGTTCTTC. Translating it yields CSVRDRGLFGQFF.

Only a few counts were recorded for this clonotype. The chain carries TRBV7-3 and TRBJ2-1; perhaps TRBD2 as D (6 bases). The CDR3 has 13 amino acids. Trimming removed 5 bases from V and 8 bases from J, with 13 bases in between. Looked up from germline, CDR1 is SGHTA and CDR2 is FQGTGA. The CDR3 spells CASSRTSFDEQFF. As DNA, the CDR3 is TGTGCCAGCAGCCGTACTAGCTTCGATGAGCAGTTCTTC. Full variable domain (missing parts from reference TRBV7-3 and TRBJ2-1): GAGVSQTPSNKVTEKGKYVELRCDPISGHTALYWYRQSLGQGPEFLIYFQGTGAADDSGLPNDRFFAVRPEGSVSTLKIQRTERGDSAVYLCASSRTSFDEQFFGPGTRLTVL.

In its sample, this clonotype was seen a few times. J is TRBJ2-1 and V is TRBV29-1, with 9 bases lining up with TRBD1. From germline, CDR1 is SQVTM and CDR2 ANQGSEA. CDR3 length: 12 residues. J was trimmed by 7 bases and V by 7 bases; bases with no gene match: 5. CDR3 residues: CSAGTGMNEQFF. DNA for the CDR3: TGCAGCGCCGGGACAGGGATGAATGAGCAGTTCTTC.

Comments on this clonotype: The conserved closing phenylalanine or tryptophan is absent in this CDR3, likely reflecting a read error. V and J are TRBV18 and TRBJ2-5, with 9 positions matching TRBD1. Germline V gene sequence: CDR1 KGHSH, CDR2 LQKENI. This CDR3 has 15 amino acids. The J segment lost 5 bases and the V segment lost 5 bases, leaving 9 bases of the junction unmatched. CDR3: CASSSIQGASETQYL. CDR3 sequence (DNA): TGTGCCAGCTCATCGATACAGGGGGCTTCGGAGACCCAGTACCTC.

This clonotype has only a few counts. This chain links TRBV20-1 with TRBJ1-2, with TRBD1 matching 9 bases. Trimming at V came to 3 bases and at J to 6 bases, leaving 5 bases not matched to a gene. There are 13 residues in the CDR3. The germline V gene has CDR1 DFQATT and CDR2 SNEGSKA (reference sequence). CDR3 region: CSASRTGVDGYTF. The CDR3 region has the DNA TGCAGTGCTAGCAGGACAGGGGTCGATGGCTACACCTTC.

This clonotype has only a few counts. The rearrangement links TRBV28 to TRBJ1-3, with D hard to call. Germline V CDR1 and CDR2: MDHEN, SYDVKM. V was cut by 3 bases and J by 0 bases, with 12 bases left in between. The CDR3 extends over 16 amino acids. DNA of the CDR3: TGTGCCAGCAGTTTTAAGGTTGGGGACTCTGGAAACACCATATATTTT. It specifies CASSFKVGDSGNTIYF.

This clonotype was seen repeatedly, ten times or more. The chain carries TRBV12-3 or TRBV12-4 and TRBJ2-7, with 7 bases that match TRBD1. This CDR3 region has 13 residues. V lost 7 bases to trimming and J lost 0 bases; unmatched junction nucleotides: 3. The DNA of the CDR3 is TGTGCCAGCATGGGACAGAACTCCTACGAGCAGTACTTC. It codes for CASMGQNSYEQYF.

Of note for this clonotype: This could be a read error, since a much larger clone is one nucleotide away. The CDR3, as DNA: TGTGCCATCAGTGAGACAAACCATAACTACGAGCAGTACTTC. It codes for CAISETNHNYEQYF. The V gene is TRBV10-3, the J gene TRBJ2-7; D not certain. This CDR3 comprises 14 residues. V lost 2 bases and J lost 3, with 11 bases in between. The germline gives CDR1 ENHRY, CDR2 SYGVKD.

The chain couples TRBV6-2 or TRBV6-3 to TRBJ2-7, with D possibly called TRBD1 or TRBD2 (5 bases each). CDR3 length: 14 amino acids. V was pared by 0 bases and J by 6 bases, with 12 bases between. The germline CDR1 and CDR2 sequences are MNHEY and SVGEGT. The CDR3 region has the DNA TGTGCCAGCAGTTACTCGGGGCAGGCGGGCGAGCAGTACTTC. This encodes CASSYSGQAGEQYF.

This clonotype was counted a few times. This sequence joins TRBV29-1 and TRBJ2-4; 8 bases map to TRBD1. Germline V gene lookup returns CDR1 SQVTM and CDR2 ANQGSEA. The CDR3 has 13 residues. Losses at the gene ends were 6 bases for V and 6 bases for J; bases not matched to a gene: 7. CDR3 region: CSVETGQGNIQYF. CDR3 bases: TGCAGCGTGGAAACAGGACAGGGAAACATTCAGTACTTC. The variable domain in full, completed from reference TRBV29-1 and TRBJ2-4, reads SAVISQKPSRDICQRGTSLTIQCQVDSQVTMMFWYRQQPGQSLTLIATANQGSEATYESGFVIDKFPISRPNLTFSTLTVSNMSPEDSSIYLCSVETGQGNIQYFGAGTRLSVL.

This clonotype was seen more than once but under ten times. This sequence joins TRBV7-9 and TRBJ2-3; D is unresolved. Germline V lookup: CDR1 SEHNR, CDR2 FQNEAQ (reference sequence). V dropped 4 bases and J dropped 0 bases, with 8 bases sitting between them. The CDR3 contains 14 residues. CDR3 sequence reads: CASSSKTSTDTQYF. CDR3 sequence (DNA): TGTGCCAGCAGCTCAAAGACTAGCACAGATACGCAGTATTTT.

This sequence joins TRBV28 and TRBJ1-2; 7 positions agree with TRBD1. Germline assignment: CDR1 MDHEN and CDR2 SYDVKM. J lost 4 bases, V lost 1 base, and 3 bases had no gene match. The CDR3 runs to 14 residues. CDR3 amino acids: CASSLSDRSYGYTF. DNA of the CDR3: TGTGCCAGCAGTTTATCGGACAGGAGCTATGGCTACACCTTC.

V usage is TRBV5-1 and J usage is TRBJ2-3; 10 bases map to TRBD2. Germline values: CDR1 SGHRS, CDR2 YFSETQ. The V and J ends lost 1 base and 5 bases, in that order; junction bases with no gene match: 7. The CDR3 has 16 residues. CDR3: CASSLKRGGREDTQYF. The DNA of the CDR3 is TGCGCCAGCAGCTTGAAGCGGGGGGGCCGTGAAGATACGCAGTATTTT.

The chain links TRBV9 to TRBJ1-5; D remains unclear. The CDR3 runs to 13 residues. Germline loops: CDR1 SGDLS, CDR2 YYNGEE. V gave up 3 bases and J gave up 4 bases, with 8 bases separating them. The CDR3 coding sequence is TGTGCCAGCAGCGCTGACGATAATCAGCCCCAGCATTTT. Protein product: CASSADDNQPQHF.

CDR3 in DNA: TGTGCCATCAGGGAATCAGCGGGAACGACAGATACGCAGTATTTT. Translating gives CAIRESAGTTDTQYF. The chain combines TRBV10-3 with TRBJ2-3, with 7 bases lining up with TRBD2. Per germline, CDR1 ENHRY and CDR2 SYGVKD. J lost 3 bases, V lost 6 bases, and 9 bases had no gene match. CDR3 length: 15 amino acids.

This clonotype was counted ten times or more. The V gene is TRBV10-1, the J gene TRBJ2-3; D may be TRBD1 or TRBD2 (5 bases each). Germline CDR1 and CDR2: WNHNN and SYGVQD (reference sequence). V lost 5 bases and J lost 4, with 10 bases in between. This CDR3 contains 13 residues. The chain's CDR3 is CASSPGHADTQYF. CDR3 sequence (DNA): TGCGCCAGCAGTCCGGGGCACGCAGATACGCAGTATTTT.

The CDR3 is CASSLGDRGLQEYF. CDR3 sequence (DNA): TGTGCCAGCAGTTTAGGGGACAGGGGGCTTCAGGAGTACTTC. This chain uses TRBV28 with TRBJ2-5; TRBD1 aligns across 12 bases. With 2 bases clipped from V and 12 bases from J, the junction kept 7 bases outside the gene matches. This CDR3 is built from 14 residues. In germline, CDR1 is MDHEN, CDR2 SYDVKM.

This clonotype showed up just a few times. The chain combines TRBV24-1 with TRBJ2-2; tentatively, D is TRBD2 (6 bases). Trimming pared 2 bases from V and 4 bases from J, leaving 13 bases between. Germline V gene sequence: CDR1 KGHDR, CDR2 SFDVKD. This CDR3 region has 16 residues. The CDR3 region is CATSDSGRTITGELFF. The CDR3 bases are TGTGCCACCAGTGATTCGGGCAGGACTATCACCGGGGAGCTGTTTTTT.

The chain links TRBV3-1 to TRBJ2-7; D gene ambiguous. The germline V gene has CDR1 LGHDT and CDR2 YNNKEL (reference sequence). V shed 0 bases and J shed 3 bases, with 12 bases lying between them. This CDR3 is 15 amino acids long. Here the CDR3 reads CASSQEDGLNYEQYF. The CDR3 DNA reads TGTGCCAGCAGCCAAGAAGATGGGTTGAACTACGAGCAGTACTTC.

This clonotype has only a few counts. The V and J genes are TRBV9 and TRBJ2-1; D possibly corresponds to TRBD1 (6 bases). The germline gives CDR1 SGDLS, CDR2 YYNGEE. There are 16 residues in the CDR3. Trimming stripped 4 bases from V and 2 bases from J, with 16 bases between. In DNA, the CDR3 is TGTGCCAGCAGCTCTGGGAACAGGGTTCCCTACAATGAGCAGTTCTTC. Encoded protein: CASSSGNRVPYNEQFF.

This clonotype appeared a few times. V usage is TRBV5-5 and J usage is TRBJ2-3, with TRBD2 identical over 13 bases. The CDR3 covers 15 residues. V dropped 5 bases and J dropped 3; count of bases not matched to a gene: 3. From germline, CDR1 is SGHKS and CDR2 YYEKEE (reference sequence). The CDR3 reads CASSWGLAGTDTQYF. CDR3 nucleotide sequence: TGTGCCAGCAGTTGGGGACTAGCGGGAACAGATACGCAGTATTTT.

This clonotype was observed a handful of times. The chain couples TRBV9 to TRBJ2-1; the match to TRBD1 covers 9 bases. CDR1 and CDR2 (germline): SGDLS, YYNGEE. The V gene end was trimmed by 0 bases and the J gene end by 10 bases; junction bases not matched to a gene: 8. This CDR3 has 15 amino acids. CDR3 DNA sequence: TGTGCCAGCAGCGTAGAGTCACAGGGGGCACGAGAGCAGTTCTTC. It yields the protein CASSVESQGAREQFF.

CDR3 sequence (DNA): TGTGCCAGCAGCTTAGCCGTAGGGAACTACGAGCAGTACTTC. It translates to CASSLAVGNYEQYF. This chain uses TRBV7-2 with TRBJ2-7; D remains ambiguous. Trimming shortened V by 0 bases and J by 3 bases, and 9 bases separated the two germline ends. Germline V CDR1 and CDR2: SGHTA, FQGNSA. CDR3 length: 14 amino acids.

The table lists this clonotype with a few counts. The gene calls are TRBV12-3 or TRBV12-4 and TRBJ2-1, with 11 positions matching TRBD2. Germline trimming cut 6 bases from V and 7 bases from J; bases unmatched to any gene: 14. This CDR3 spans 17 amino acids. CDR3 coding DNA: TGTGCCAGCAGCGCATTACTAGCGGGAGACGGTTGGAATGAGCAGTTCTTC. This encodes CASSALLAGDGWNEQFF.

This clonotype was counted only a few times. The chain employs TRBV2 and TRBJ2-3, with D possibly TRBD1 on 7 matching bases. With 6 bases removed from V and 4 bases from J, the gap between germline ends came to 20 bases. The CDR3 loop spans 16 amino acids. Germline CDR1 reads SNHLY; CDR2 reads FYNNEI. This CDR3 reads CASRFQTGRNADTQYF. In nucleotides, the CDR3 is TGTGCCAGCAGGTTCCAGACAGGGAGGAACGCAGATACGCAGTATTTT.

This clonotype has just a few counts. The chain employs TRBV20-1 and TRBJ2-7; the D is unclear. Germline V gene data show CDR1 as DFQATT and CDR2 as SNEGSKA (reference sequence). V shed 5 bases and J shed 3 bases, with 11 bases lying between them. The CDR3 totals 12 residues. Here the CDR3 DNA reads TGCAGTGCTCAGGCACAAGACTACGAGCAGTACTTC. It encodes CSAQAQDYEQYF.

This clonotype was counted only a few times. This chain links TRBV3-1 with TRBJ1-4; D is unclear. The germline CDR1 and CDR2 sequences are LGHDT and YNNKEL (reference sequence). This CDR3 region has 15 residues. V lost 4 bases, J lost 0 bases, and 9 bases lay in between. As DNA, the CDR3 is TGTGCCAGCAGCCTCGCCCCGTCAACTAATGAAAAACTGTTTTTT. This encodes CASSLAPSTNEKLFF.